This TCR beta chain was sequenced during a study of T cells in narcolepsy. Libraries were prepared by immunoSEQ multiplex PCR; TCRdb keeps only in-frame clonotypes and omits some of them. The sample lists about 40,000 clones; 88% were seen once. Points from the study as a whole: No autoreactive T cell clone sequences appeared in some memory CD4+ repertoires.

On this clone itself: Its antigen is unidentified.

The germline gives CDR1 SNHLY, CDR2 FYNNEI. V lost 6 bases, J lost 7 bases, and 8 bases stayed unmatched. This CDR3 contains 15 residues. The V gene is TRBV2, the J gene TRBJ1-6; 8 bases line up with TRBD1. Material for sequencing was CD45RA- memory CD4+ T cells from PBMCs. The clonotype was recovered from a human donor with narcolepsy. The CDR3 DNA reads TGTGCCAGCAGAGAAAATACAGGGGGGAATTCACCCCTCCACTTT. Its protein is CASRENTGGNSPLHF.